Following are 2 T cell receptor beta chains from one sample sequenced in a study of T cells in localized non-small cell lung cancer (dated by TCRdb to 2020 to 2021). The library came from the immunoSEQ multiplex PCR assay. TCRdb's version of the immuneACCESS table is confined to in-frame rearrangements and falls short of the full clone set. An unresolved V gene accounts for under half of the shortfall where checked; the remainder is of unknown origin. The sample table records about 33,000 clones; about nine tenths of these occur just once. The top ten constitute 4% to 5% of the sample. Source: peripheral blood, taken before any cancer treatment. These receptors all stem from a male donor aged 60 or over with stage III lung adenocarcinoma.

J is TRBJ1-5 and V is TRBV19, with D maybe TRBD1 (5 bases). Trimming took off 3 bases at V and 6 bases at J, with 21 bases between the two ends. This CDR3 is built from 17 residues. Per the germline V gene, CDR1 is LNHDA and CDR2 is SQIVND (reference sequence). In DNA, the CDR3 is TGTGCCAGTAGTATCTATGGCACCGCAGAAGGGACTCAGCCCCAGCATTTT. It specifies CASSIYGTAEGTQPQHF.

J is TRBJ1-3 and V is TRBV5-6, with D tentatively TRBD1 (5 bases). This CDR3 has 14 residues. CDR1 and CDR2 (germline): SGHDT, YYEEEE. V lost 3 bases and J lost 3, with 10 bases in between. CDR3: CASSSRGFGNTIYF. The CDR3 bases are TGTGCCAGCAGCTCAAGGGGATTTGGAAACACCATATATTTT.